Sequencing of this T cell receptor beta chain was carried out in a study of CD8+ T cells in alopecia areata. At the level of the study: The drug, tofacitinib, lasted 6 to 18 months, followed by 6 months off drug.

Extracted RNA was reverse transcribed, and the resulting cDNA served as sequencing template. The protocol was immunoSEQ multiplex PCR, while the TCRdb copy is restricted to in-frame clones and leaves out a portion. The repertoire holds just over 150,000 clones, more than 45% seen once, with around 19% in the top ten. Lesional scalp punch biopsies and peripheral blood came from alopecia areata patients. CDR1 is SQVTM, CDR2 ANQGSEA, per germline. This CDR3 has 11 residues. Between the trimmed V and J ends, which lost 3 bases and 9 bases, there was a span of 12 bases. The rearrangement uses TRBV29-1 and TRBJ2-7, with D perhaps given as TRBD1 or TRBD2 (5 bases each). The clonotype was recovered from a human donor with alopecia areata. Here the sequenced sample was CD8+ T cells sorted from blood, taken at week 0. The CDR3 DNA sequence: TGCAGCGTTGATAAGAGGGGCGGGCAGTACTTC. Protein: CSVDKRGGQYF.